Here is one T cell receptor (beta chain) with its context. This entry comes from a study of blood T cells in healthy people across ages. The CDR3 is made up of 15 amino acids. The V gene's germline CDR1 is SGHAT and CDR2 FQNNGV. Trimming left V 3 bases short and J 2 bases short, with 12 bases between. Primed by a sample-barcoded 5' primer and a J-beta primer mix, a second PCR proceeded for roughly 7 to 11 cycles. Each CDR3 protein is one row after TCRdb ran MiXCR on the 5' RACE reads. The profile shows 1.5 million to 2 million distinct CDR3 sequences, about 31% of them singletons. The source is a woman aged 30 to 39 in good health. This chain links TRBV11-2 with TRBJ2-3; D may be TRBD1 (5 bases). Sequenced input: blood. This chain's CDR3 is CASSFPAGHTDTQYF. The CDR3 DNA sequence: TGTGCCAGCAGCTTCCCGGCAGGGCACACAGATACGCAGTATTTT.